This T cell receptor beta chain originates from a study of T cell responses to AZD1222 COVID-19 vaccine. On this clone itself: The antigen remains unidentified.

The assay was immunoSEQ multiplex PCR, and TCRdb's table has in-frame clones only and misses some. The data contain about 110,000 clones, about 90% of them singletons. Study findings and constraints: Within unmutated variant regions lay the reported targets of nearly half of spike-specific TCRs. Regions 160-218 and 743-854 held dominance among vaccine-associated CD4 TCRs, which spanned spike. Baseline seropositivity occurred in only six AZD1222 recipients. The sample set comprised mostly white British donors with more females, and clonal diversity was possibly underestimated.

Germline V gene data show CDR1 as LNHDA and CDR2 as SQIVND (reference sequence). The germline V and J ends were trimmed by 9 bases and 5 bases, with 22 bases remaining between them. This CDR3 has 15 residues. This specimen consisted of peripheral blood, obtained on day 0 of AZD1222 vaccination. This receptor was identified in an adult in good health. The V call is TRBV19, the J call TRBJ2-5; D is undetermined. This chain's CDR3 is CASTPRRRPGETQYF. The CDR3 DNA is TGTGCCAGCACACCCAGGAGACGGCCCGGGGAGACCCAGTACTTC.